A selection of T cell receptor beta chains follows, all from one sample in a study of blood T cell repertoires in COVID-19. The repertoire was sequenced with immunoSEQ multiplex PCR; TCRdb's copy has only in-frame clones and lacks some. Here the sample spans approximately 94,000 clones, 88% being singletons. Specimen: peripheral blood. These receptors were collected from a woman of 80 years or more with active COVID-19. The CDR3 runs from the conserved cysteine through the conserved F or W. A D gene is named only where the DNA matches it firmly. Not all rows give a size; the values are once, few, many and, for expanded clones, a class.

clone size	D gene	V gene	J gene	CDR3 protein	CDR3 DNA
.	TRBD2	TRBV7-3	TRBJ2-3	CASSYSGLAGDTQYF	TGTGCCAGCAGCTACTCAGGACTAGCGGGAGATACGCAGTATTTT
.	TRBD1	TRBV7-3	TRBJ2-3	CASSLMGQGATDTQYF	TGTGCCAGCAGCTTAATGGGACAGGGGGCTACAGATACGCAGTATTTT
.	.	TRBV9	TRBJ2-7	CASSATGSYEQYF	TGTGCCAGCAGCGCTACAGGGTCCTACGAGCAGTACTTC
.	TRBD1	TRBV20-1	TRBJ1-5	CSASGTGGQPQHF	TGCAGTGCTAGTGGGACAGGGGGCCAGCCCCAGCATTTT
once	.	TRBV28	TRBJ1-1	CASSPPGGWYEAFF	TGTGCCAGCAGTCCCCCCGGGGGTTGGTATGAAGCTTTCTTT
.	.	TRBV7-3	TRBJ2-6	CASRDGGDSGANVLTF	TGTGCCAGCAGGGACGGAGGGGACTCTGGGGCCAACGTCCTGACTTTC
once	TRBD1	TRBV5-1	TRBJ2-5	CASSFMGQAFHQETQYF	TGCGCCAGCAGCTTTATGGGACAGGCCTTTCACCAAGAGACCCAGTACTTC
.	.	TRBV5-1	TRBJ2-1	CASSPYYSIARYNEQFF	TGCGCCAGCAGCCCTTATTACTCTATTGCTCGGTACAATGAGCAGTTCTTC
.	.	TRBV7-3	TRBJ1-1	CASSPQGPGTEAFF	TGTGCCAGCAGCCCCCAGGGCCCCGGCACTGAAGCTTTCTTT
.	TRBD1	TRBV11-2	TRBJ2-3	CASSPGTGEVDTQYF	TGTGCCAGCAGTCCCGGGACAGGGGAGGTAGATACGCAGTATTTT
.	TRBD1	TRBV20-1	TRBJ2-3	CSASTTPGQGARGTDTQYF	TGCAGTGCTAGTACCACCCCGGGACAGGGGGCCAGAGGGACAGATACGCAGTATTTT
.	TRBD2	TRBV6-1	TRBJ2-1	CASSEVGGLIIAGGNNEQFF	TGTGCCAGCAGTGAAGTCGGGGGTCTTATAATAGCGGGAGGAAACAATGAGCAGTTCTTC
.	TRBD1	TRBV5-4	TRBJ1-1	CASSFDRGRTEAFF	TGTGCCAGCAGCTTCGACAGGGGGCGGACTGAAGCTTTCTTT
few	.	TRBV7-9	TRBJ2-1	CASSPGGGTNEQFF	TGTGCCAGCAGCCCGGGGGGCGGGACCAATGAGCAGTTCTTC